The T cell receptor (beta chain) described here comes from a study of shared clonotypes between healthy human individuals. The study, taken as a whole, reports: Shared clonotypes across all four donors exceeded non-shared ones in generation probability. It was only blood that was sampled, and tissue repertoires likely differ.

TCRdb's table, derived via immunoSEQ multiplex PCR, lists solely in-frame clones and lacks some. The sample lists around 990,000 clones, around three quarters occurring once. About this clone: The antigen is undetermined.

The V end lost 6 bases, the J end lost 0 bases, and 9 bases lay between the germline ends. This CDR3 has 13 residues. The germline gives CDR1 SQVTM, CDR2 ANQGSEA. This TCR was recovered from a man between 18 and 35 years old in good health. Some clones in this sample may be carry-over from other donors' samples. The sample comprised memory CD4+ T cells from PBMCs. Subset: CD45RA-negative fraction. The rearrangement links TRBV29-1 to TRBJ2-1; D uncertain. For the CDR3, the DNA is TGCAGCGTCCCGACCAGCTCCTACAATGAGCAGTTCTTC. As protein: CSVPTSSYNEQFF.